A selection of T cell receptor beta chains follows, all from one sample in a study of identical twins. TCRdb analysed the 5' RACE reads with MiXCR anew, one entry per CDR3 protein. Of nearly 250,000 distinct CDR3 sequences in the sample, 5.5% to 8% are singletons; the top ten hold roughly 3.7%. The same specimen was also included in a second study, on yellow fever vaccine responses in identical twins.

Source material: memory (CD45RO+) T cells sorted from blood. The receptor source for this set is a woman under 30 in good health. Each CDR3 is given with its conserved first and last residue. D genes are given only for firm matches. Size is stated for part of the rows, as once, few or many counts, or as a class when the clone is expanded.

few | TRBJ2-2 | TRBV11-3 | TRBD2 | TGTGCCAGCACCGCGGGGGGGCCAGGCACCGGGGAGCTGTTTTTT | CASTAGGPGTGELFF
few | TRBJ1-2 | TRBV27 | TRBD1 | TGTGCCAGCAGTACACGGGACAGGGGCTACACCTTC | CASSTRDRGYTF
- | TRBJ2-2 | TRBV7-2 | - | TGTGCCAGCAGCTTTGGGGGGGGCGCGACGATCTTGGAGCTGTTTTTT | CASSFGGGATILELFF
many | TRBJ2-2 | TRBV27 | - | TGTGCCAGCAGTTCGCCCGGGTGGAGGACCAACACCGGGGAGCTGTTTTTT | CASSSPGWRTNTGELFF
- | TRBJ1-1 | TRBV7-2 | - | TGTGCCAGCAGCTTGGCGCTTGAAGCTTTCTTT | CASSLALEAFF
many | TRBJ2-1 | TRBV7-7 | - | TGTGCCAGCAGCTTAGGCTCGGGGCCTTACAATGAGCAGTTCTTC | CASSLGSGPYNEQFF
many | TRBJ1-2 | TRBV3-1 | TRBD1 | TGTGCCAGCAGCCGTACAGGGGATAATGGCTACACCTTC | CASSRTGDNGYTF
- | TRBJ2-3 | TRBV6-2/TRBV6-3 | TRBD2 | TGTGCCAGCAGTTACATGGGCCTAGCGGGGGCCCGCGGTACGCAGTATTTT | CASSYMGLAGARGTQYF
- | TRBJ2-1 | TRBV24-1 | TRBD2 | TGTGCCACCAGTGACCCTTCAGCGGGGGGGACTTACAATGAGCAGTTCTTC | CATSDPSAGGTYNEQFF
- | TRBJ2-1 | TRBV28 | TRBD2 | TGTGCCAGCAGTTTGGCCAGTGGGACTAGCGGGAGGAGGTTCTTC | CASSLASGTSGRRFF
many | TRBJ1-5 | TRBV15 | - | TGTGCCACCAGCCGGGGCAATCAGCCCCAGCATTTT | CATSRGNQPQHF
many | TRBJ2-7 | TRBV28 | TRBD2 | TGTGCCAGCAATGCCGGGACTAGCGGGAGGGGGAGCTCCTACGAGCAGTACTTC | CASNAGTSGRGSSYEQYF
- | TRBJ2-5 | TRBV6-1 | - | TGTGCCAGCAGCCACGGTGCCCATATCGGGGAGACCCAGTACTTC | CASSHGAHIGETQYF
- | TRBJ2-5 | TRBV5-1 | - | TGCGCCAGCAGCTTGGAGCCAGGGCAAGAGACCCAGTACTTC | CASSLEPGQETQYF
few | TRBJ2-2 | TRBV9 | - | TGTGCCAGCTCCACGGGTGTGAACACCGGGGAGCTGTTTTTT | CASSTGVNTGELFF
few | TRBJ2-3 | TRBV20-1 | - | TGCAGTGCTAGAGATTTCCAAAGGGCGCCAGATACGCAGTATTTT | CSARDFQRAPDTQYF
few | TRBJ2-1 | TRBV18 | TRBD2 | TGTGCCAGCTCACCATTCCCACCTAGCGGGAGCGACAATGAGCAGTTCTTC | CASSPFPPSGSDNEQFF
few | TRBJ2-4 | TRBV20-1 | - | TGCAGTGCTAGAGTTGGGGAACCGATAAACATTCAGTACTTC | CSARVGEPINIQYF
many | TRBJ1-2 | TRBV29-1 | - | TGCAGCGTTGAAGATCTACGAGGGGATGGCTACACCTTC | CSVEDLRGDGYTF
many | TRBJ1-1 | TRBV5-1 | TRBD1 | TGCGCCAGCAGCTTTTTCACAGGGGGTGGTGAAGCTTTCTTT | CASSFFTGGGEAFF
many | TRBJ2-1 | TRBV5-1 | TRBD2 | TGCGCCAGCAGCTTGACGGGGGGGTCCTACAATGAGCAGTTCTTC | CASSLTGGSYNEQFF